The 20 T cell receptor beta chains in this list originate from one sample, sequenced in a study of blood T cell repertoires in COVID-19. Some clones are missing from TCRdb's copy, which holds only in-frame ones; the method was immunoSEQ multiplex PCR. The table shows some 410,000 clones, with around 89% occurring only once. Material: PBMCs or T cells enriched from blood (not recorded which). These receptors originate from a woman in her 30s with acute COVID-19.

This chain uses TRBV24-1 with TRBJ1-1; possibly TRBD1 for D (6 bases). CDR3 length: 16 residues. Trimming cost V 9 bases and J 1 base, with 20 bases left between them. CDR1 and CDR2 (germline): KGHDR, SFDVKD. DNA for the CDR3: TGTGCCACCGCCCCCGCCGGGACACCAAGGAACACTGAAGCTTTCTTT. This sequence encodes CATAPAGTPRNTEAFF.

The chain links TRBV5-8 to TRBJ2-1; TRBD2 might be the D (5 bases). Between the trimmed V and J ends, which lost 0 bases and 6 bases, there was a span of 16 bases. CDR1 is SGHTS, CDR2 YDEGEE, per germline. The CDR3 contains 16 residues. CDR3 nucleotides: TGTGCCAGCAGCTTGGAAGTAATCGGGGATGGCAATGAGCAGTTCTTC. Amino acids: CASSLEVIGDGNEQFF.

With regard to this clone: Other DNA sequences within the sample encode an identical CDR3. The rearrangement joins TRBV2 to TRBJ1-5, with 7 positions matching TRBD1. Per the germline V gene, CDR1 is SNHLY and CDR2 is FYNNEI. The length of the CDR3 is 13 residues. The ends lost 6 bases at V and 4 bases at J; junction bases unmatched: 3. CDR3 in DNA: TGTGCCAGCAGCGTACAGGGGAATCAGCCCCAGCATTTT. Translation: CASSVQGNQPQHF.

The rearrangement uses TRBV4-1 and TRBJ1-2, with a tentative D call TRBD1 (5 bases). Germline CDR1 and CDR2: MGHRA and YSYEKL. The CDR3 runs to 13 residues. V lost 4 bases, J lost 5 bases, and 11 bases lay in between. CDR3 coding DNA: TGCGCCAGCAGCCCAATCCAGGGTTATGGCTACACCTTC. It encodes CASSPIQGYGYTF.

The J gene is TRBJ2-7, the V gene TRBV5-5; D may be TRBD1 (6 bases). Germline CDR1 and CDR2: SGHKS and YYEKEE (reference sequence). This CDR3 is 18 amino acids long. The V and J ends lost 2 bases and 4 bases respectively, with 25 bases between them. The CDR3 region is CASSFRGATITQTYEQYF. CDR3 DNA: TGTGCCAGCAGCTTCAGGGGCGCCACCATCACCCAAACTTACGAGCAGTACTTC.

The V and J genes are TRBV25-1 and TRBJ1-3, with D unresolved. The V end was cut by 1 base, the J end by 1 base, with 8 bases between. The CDR3 has 15 residues. Germline V CDR1 and CDR2: MGHDK, SYGVNS. The CDR3 protein is CASSESTPSGNTIYF. The CDR3 coding sequence is TGTGCCAGCAGTGAATCGACTCCGTCTGGAAACACCATATATTTT.

V and J are TRBV14 and TRBJ1-5; no reliable D call. Trimming removed 0 bases from V and 4 bases from J, with 4 bases in between. Per the germline V gene, CDR1 is SGHDN and CDR2 is FVKESK. This CDR3 contains 13 residues. This chain's CDR3 is CASSQDRNQPQHF. CDR3 in DNA: TGTGCCAGCAGCCAAGACAGAAATCAGCCCCAGCATTTT. Filled out from reference TRBV14 and TRBJ1-5, the complete variable domain reads EAGVTQFPSHSVIEKGQTVTLRCDPISGHDNLYWYRRVMGKEIKFLLHFVKESKQDESGMPNNRFLAERTGGTYSTLKVQPAELEDSGVYFCASSQDRNQPQHFGDGTRLSIL.

The V call is TRBV27, the J call TRBJ1-1, with D possibly matching TRBD1 (6 bases). The germline V gene encodes CDR1 MNHEY and CDR2 SMNVEV (reference sequence). The CDR3 contains 12 residues. The V and J ends lost 6 bases and 8 bases respectively, with 13 bases between them. CDR3 DNA: TGTGCCAGCAGCCGAGGGGGAGGGGAAGCTTTCTTT. As protein: CASSRGGGEAFF.

The CDR3 DNA sequence: TGTGCCAGCAGCTGGGGACAGGCCCTTAATAGCTCACCCCTCCACTTT. It specifies CASSWGQALNSSPLHF. This chain connects TRBV5-4 to TRBJ1-6; TRBD1 matches at 8 bases. This CDR3 spans 16 amino acids. Germline CDR1 SGHNT, CDR2 YYREEE (reference sequence). Trimming removed 3 bases from V and 10 bases from J; junction bases left unmatched: 12.

The chain carries TRBV6-2 or TRBV6-3 and TRBJ1-6; D gene ambiguous. This CDR3 region has 13 residues. Trimming took off 2 bases at V and 14 bases at J, with 13 bases between the two ends. Germline values: CDR1 MNHEY, CDR2 SVGEGT. CDR3 sequence reads: CASSYPPRGALHF. Written as DNA, the CDR3 is TGTGCCAGCAGTTACCCCCCTCGGGGTGCCCTCCACTTT.

The J gene is TRBJ1-2, the V gene TRBV7-9; D is possibly TRBD1 (5 bases). Germline V lookup: CDR1 SEHNR, CDR2 FQNEAQ (reference sequence). The V and J ends lost 5 bases and 6 bases respectively, with 13 bases between them. The CDR3 extends over 13 amino acids. CDR3 DNA: TGTGCCAGCAGCCCGTCTAGGGGTGATGGCTACACCTTC. This gives the protein CASSPSRGDGYTF.

This CDR3 is CASSQEQRLVNTEAFF. The CDR3 DNA reads as TGTGCCAGCAGCCAAGAGCAGAGGCTGGTGAACACTGAAGCTTTCTTT. The chain is built from TRBV3-1 (or the pseudogene TRBV3-2) and TRBJ1-1, with D hard to call. The CDR3 totals 16 residues. The V gene's germline CDR1 is LGHDT and CDR2 YNNKEL (reference sequence). Trimming left V 0 bases short and J 0 bases short, with 11 bases between.

This clone occurred a few times. V usage is TRBV19 and J usage is TRBJ2-1, with D possibly matching TRBD2 (7 bases). Germline V gene sequence: CDR1 LNHDA, CDR2 SQIVND (reference sequence). Between the trimmed V and J ends, which lost 8 bases and 4 bases, there was a span of 15 bases. This CDR3 is 14 amino acids long. CDR3 residues: CASSDGGLYNEQFF. In DNA form, the CDR3 reads TGTGCCAGTTCCGACGGGGGGCTTTACAATGAGCAGTTCTTC.

In this sample, this clone turned up once. J is TRBJ2-5 and V is TRBV4-1; D remains ambiguous. The germline V and J ends were trimmed by 1 base and 2 bases, with 20 bases remaining between them. Germline CDR1 reads MGHRA; CDR2 reads YSYEKL. CDR3 length equals 18 residues. The CDR3 sequence: CASSQGLMAPHTQETQYF. In DNA, the CDR3 is TGCGCCAGCAGCCAAGGGCTTATGGCACCACATACACAAGAGACCCAGTACTTC.

As concerns this clone: This specimen includes other DNA sequences encoding the same CDR3. DNA of the CDR3: TGCGCCAGCAGCTTGGGGGGACAGGGTGGTGAAAAACTGTTTTTT. It yields the protein CASSLGGQGGEKLFF. The gene calls are TRBV5-1 and TRBJ1-4; 9 bases map to TRBD1. The length of the CDR3 is 15 residues. J gave up 7 bases and V 0 bases, and 4 bases lay outside the gene matches. Germline V gene data show CDR1 as SGHRS and CDR2 as YFSETQ. The whole variable domain, filled in from reference TRBV5-1 and TRBJ1-4, reads KAGVTQTPRYLIKTRGQQVTLSCSPISGHRSVSWYQQTPGQGLQFLFEYFSETQRNKGNFPGRFSGRQFSNSRSEMNVSTLELGDSALYLCASSLGGQGGEKLFFGSGTQLSVL.

V and J are TRBV24-1 and TRBJ1-1; D is undetermined. The V and J ends lost 0 bases and 5 bases respectively, with 12 bases between them. This CDR3 is 15 amino acids long. Germline CDR1 reads KGHDR; CDR2 reads SFDVKD. For the CDR3, the DNA is TGTGCCACCAGTGATTTGGCGGACTCGGGTACTGAAGCTTTCTTT. Its protein is CATSDLADSGTEAFF.

V is TRBV13 and J is TRBJ1-2; the match to TRBD1 covers 7 bases. CDR1 is PRHDT, CDR2 FYEKMQ, per germline (reference sequence). After removal of 5 bases from V and 0 bases from J, the junction contained 3 bases not matched to a gene. The CDR3 totals 14 residues. For the CDR3, the DNA is TGTGCCAGCAGCGACAGGGCAACTAACTATGGCTACACCTTC. It specifies CASSDRATNYGYTF.

This chain uses TRBV24-1 with TRBJ2-1; 13 bases line up with TRBD2. Looked up from germline, CDR1 is KGHDR and CDR2 is SFDVKD. The CDR3 loop spans 16 amino acids. V lost 4 bases to trimming and J lost 11 bases; unmatched junction nucleotides: 10. Here the CDR3 DNA reads TGTGCCACCAGTGACCTGACTAGCGGGGGGCTCGGGAAGCAGTTCTTC. This sequence encodes CATSDLTSGGLGKQFF.

The chain couples TRBV27 to TRBJ1-1; no definite D call. The germline CDR1 and CDR2 sequences are MNHEY and SMNVEV (reference sequence). This CDR3 comprises 14 residues. Trimming left V 7 bases short and J 5 bases short, with 17 bases between. The CDR3 DNA follows: TGTGCCAGCAAAGGTACGGGGATGAGGACTGAAGCTTTCTTT. Translating gives CASKGTGMRTEAFF.

In this sample, this clone turned up a few times. This sequence joins TRBV10-2 and TRBJ2-7; perhaps TRBD2 as D (5 bases). This CDR3 is built from 14 residues. The ends were cut back, 2 bases at V and 2 bases at J, with 10 bases in the middle. Germline V gene sequence: CDR1 WSHSY, CDR2 SAAADI. The DNA of the CDR3 is TGCGCCAGCAGTGAGCCCGGGGAAACCTACGAGCAGTACTTC. It is translated as CASSEPGETYEQYF.